The present TCR beta chain was sequenced within a study of shared clonotypes between healthy human individuals. Broader study findings: Rarefaction revealed incomplete sorted-subset sequencing despite large depth.

The assay was carried out at the deep level. Several immunoSEQ plates held equal portions of the genomic DNA taken from each subset. The assay was immunoSEQ multiplex PCR, and TCRdb's table has in-frame clones only and misses some. This sample yields approximately 1,000,000 clones, of which approximately 80% are seen a single time; more than 0.5% belongs to the top ten. The germline gives CDR1 MDHEN, CDR2 SYDVKM. This CDR3 is built from 15 residues. Note on this clone: Its specificity is unknown. The junction departs from the called germline gene at one end, perhaps through a read error.

Sequenced input: memory CD4+ T cells from PBMCs. Subset noted: CD45RA-negative fraction. The source is a man aged 18-30 years in good health. Some clones in this sample may be carry-over from other donors' samples. The chain uses TRBV28 and TRBJ1-1; no clear D. The chain's CDR3 is CASSLSSLGRTEAFF. DNA of the CDR3: TGTGCCAGCAGCTTATCTAGTCTGGGGAGGACTGAAGCTTTCTTT.